This is a list of T cell receptor beta chains from one sample in a study of OX40 agonist ivuxolimab in advanced cancers. Some clones are missing from TCRdb's copy, which holds only in-frame ones; the method was immunoSEQ multiplex PCR. The sample gives under 40,000 clones, around 70% of which show up once; about a fifth is in the top ten. The material sequenced was CD4+ or CD8+ T cells sorted from blood, taken in a trial of the OX40 agonist ivuxolimab. Every receptor here comes from an adult with an advanced solid tumor such as melanoma, head and neck, liver or kidney cancer. The CDR3 runs from the conserved cysteine through the conserved F or W. D genes are given only for firm matches. Rows give clone size only sometimes, using once, few, many, or a class for an expanded clone.

j_call: TRBJ2-6; clone_size: NA; d_call: NA; v_call: TRBV9; cdr3_nt: TGTGCCAGCAGTTCTGACCGGAGCTCTGGGGCCAACGTCCTGACTTTC; cdr3_aa: CASSSDRSSGANVLTF
j_call: TRBJ1-2; clone_size: NA; d_call: TRBD1; v_call: TRBV2; cdr3_nt: TGTGCCGGCGACAGGGACGCCTATGGCTACACCTTC; cdr3_aa: CAGDRDAYGYTF
j_call: TRBJ1-6; clone_size: NA; d_call: NA; v_call: TRBV6-1; cdr3_nt: TGTGCCAGCACGGGGTTCGGTTCACCCCTCCACTTT; cdr3_aa: CASTGFGSPLHF
j_call: TRBJ2-7; clone_size: NA; d_call: TRBD2; v_call: TRBV5-1; cdr3_nt: TGCGCCAGCAGCTTCGGACTAGCGGGGAACCTCTACGAGCAGTACTTC; cdr3_aa: CASSFGLAGNLYEQYF
j_call: TRBJ1-2; clone_size: once; d_call: NA; v_call: TRBV5-6; cdr3_nt: TGTGCCAGCAGCTTTGAGGGGAAAGGCTACACCTTC; cdr3_aa: CASSFEGKGYTF
j_call: TRBJ2-3; clone_size: NA; d_call: NA; v_call: TRBV9; cdr3_nt: TGTGCCAGCAGCGTAGCTGTCACACGCACAGATACGCAGTATTTT; cdr3_aa: CASSVAVTRTDTQYF
j_call: TRBJ2-1; clone_size: NA; d_call: NA; v_call: TRBV6-1; cdr3_nt: TGTGCCAGCAGTGAATATGACGCATATTCGATCTACAATGAGCAGTTCTTC; cdr3_aa: CASSEYDAYSIYNEQFF
j_call: TRBJ2-3; clone_size: NA; d_call: TRBD2; v_call: TRBV7-9; cdr3_nt: TGTGCCAGCAGCTTAGCGGTTGGATTCCTAGCGGGAAGCACAGATACGCAGTATTTT; cdr3_aa: CASSLAVGFLAGSTDTQYF
j_call: TRBJ1-2; clone_size: NA; d_call: TRBD1; v_call: TRBV7-8; cdr3_nt: TGTGCCAGCAGCTTCGGGACAGGGGACTATGGCTACACCTTC; cdr3_aa: CASSFGTGDYGYTF
j_call: TRBJ1-2; clone_size: NA; d_call: NA; v_call: TRBV28; cdr3_nt: TGTGCCAGCAGTTTAGCAGGGGCCGATGGCTACACCTTC; cdr3_aa: CASSLAGADGYTF
j_call: TRBJ2-4; clone_size: NA; d_call: NA; v_call: TRBV4-2; cdr3_nt: TGTGCCAGCAGCCAAGACAGGGAAACCAAAAACATTCAGTACTTC; cdr3_aa: CASSQDRETKNIQYF
j_call: TRBJ2-3; clone_size: NA; d_call: NA; v_call: TRBV10-1; cdr3_nt: TGCGCCAGCAGCGTCACCGGGACTGGCCGAGATACGCAGTATTTT; cdr3_aa: CASSVTGTGRDTQYF
j_call: TRBJ2-2; clone_size: NA; d_call: NA; v_call: TRBV5-1; cdr3_nt: TGCGCCAGCAGCTTCGTTATCTCGAACACCGGGGAGCTGTTTTTT; cdr3_aa: CASSFVISNTGELFF
j_call: TRBJ2-3; clone_size: NA; d_call: NA; v_call: TRBV7-2; cdr3_nt: TGTGCCAGCAGCTTAGAAGGAGTTTCAGATACGCAGTATTTT; cdr3_aa: CASSLEGVSDTQYF
j_call: TRBJ2-1; clone_size: NA; d_call: NA; v_call: TRBV7-6; cdr3_nt: TGTGCCAGCAGCTTAGTAGGGTTCACCTACAATGAGCAGTTCTTC; cdr3_aa: CASSLVGFTYNEQFF
j_call: TRBJ2-3; clone_size: NA; d_call: TRBD2; v_call: TRBV5-1; cdr3_nt: TGCGCCAGCAGCTTGGAAACTAGCGGGGGGTCTGCATTTACGCAGTATTTT; cdr3_aa: CASSLETSGGSAFTQYF
j_call: TRBJ2-5; clone_size: NA; d_call: TRBD2; v_call: TRBV15; cdr3_nt: TGTGCCACCAGCAGAGATTTAGCGGGGCTACTAGAGACCCAGTACTTC; cdr3_aa: CATSRDLAGLLETQYF
j_call: TRBJ1-1; clone_size: once; d_call: NA; v_call: TRBV10-3; cdr3_nt: TGTGCCACCCGACGAGGGGACGAAGCTTTCTTT; cdr3_aa: CATRRGDEAFF
j_call: TRBJ2-2; clone_size: NA; d_call: NA; v_call: TRBV9; cdr3_nt: TGTGCCAGCAGCGTGCAGAACACCGGGGAGCTGTTTTTT; cdr3_aa: CASSVQNTGELFF
j_call: TRBJ1-2; clone_size: NA; d_call: NA; v_call: TRBV19; cdr3_nt: TGTGCCTCGTCCCCAGGGACTTATGGCTACACCTTC; cdr3_aa: CASSPGTYGYTF
j_call: TRBJ2-7; clone_size: NA; d_call: NA; v_call: TRBV18; cdr3_nt: TGTGCCAGCTCACAATCCGGGAAATACGAGCAGTACTTC; cdr3_aa: CASSQSGKYEQYF
j_call: TRBJ2-1; clone_size: few; d_call: TRBD1; v_call: TRBV9; cdr3_nt: TGTGCCAGCAGCGTCCGGGACAGGATCTACAATGAGCAGTTCTTC; cdr3_aa: CASSVRDRIYNEQFF
j_call: TRBJ2-2; clone_size: NA; d_call: TRBD1; v_call: TRBV19; cdr3_nt: TGTGCCAGTACCTCGACAGGGGGCAGCACCGGGGAGCTGTTTTTT; cdr3_aa: CASTSTGGSTGELFF
j_call: TRBJ1-4; clone_size: NA; d_call: NA; v_call: TRBV25-1; cdr3_nt: TGTGCCAGCAGTGATCAGGGAAGAAATGAAAAACTGTTTTTT; cdr3_aa: CASSDQGRNEKLFF
j_call: TRBJ1-1; clone_size: NA; d_call: NA; v_call: TRBV29-1; cdr3_nt: TGCAGCGTTAGAGGAGCGAACACTGAAGCTTTCTTT; cdr3_aa: CSVRGANTEAFF
j_call: TRBJ2-7; clone_size: NA; d_call: TRBD1; v_call: TRBV5-1; cdr3_nt: TGCGCCAGCGGCGGGGGACAGGGTTCCTACGAGCAGTACTTC; cdr3_aa: CASGGGQGSYEQYF
j_call: TRBJ1-2; clone_size: NA; d_call: NA; v_call: TRBV9; cdr3_nt: TGTGCCAGCAGCGTAGATATGACGGCCGGCTACACCTTC; cdr3_aa: CASSVDMTAGYTF